The 14 T cell receptor beta chains below all came from one sample that was sequenced in a study of T cells in Graves' hyperthyroidism and ophthalmopathy. Amplification yielded TCR beta CDR3 regions, with RNA transcripts as the source. TCR CDR3 regions were first amplified by RT-PCR with HTBI primers. TCRdb analysed the multiplex PCR reads with MiXCR anew, one entry per CDR3 protein. The sample records 470,000 or so distinct CDR3 sequences, less than 25% being singletons. The sequenced sample consisted of blood. Source of these receptors: a man younger than 35 with Graves' hyperthyroidism.

This clonotype was recorded a few times. V gene TRBV5-1 combines with J gene TRBJ2-2, with 13 bases aligning to TRBD2. Germline V gene lookup returns CDR1 SGHRS and CDR2 YFSETQ. The trim removed 3 bases at V and 1 base at J, leaving 6 bases unmatched. The CDR3 has 18 residues. This CDR3 reads CASSSRTSGGVNTGELFF. The CDR3 DNA sequence: TGCGCCAGCAGCTCCCGGACTAGCGGGGGCGTGAACACCGGGGAGCTGTTTTTT. Using reference TRBV5-1 and TRBJ2-2 for the parts outside the CDR3, the full variable domain is KAGVTQTPRYLIKTRGQQVTLSCSPISGHRSVSWYQQTPGQGLQFLFEYFSETQRNKGNFPGRFSGRQFSNSRSEMNVSTLELGDSALYLCASSSRTSGGVNTGELFFGEGSRLTVL.

This clonotype was observed at least ten times. V and J are TRBV12-3 or TRBV12-4 and TRBJ1-1; maybe TRBD1 (6 bases). V lost 7 bases to trimming and J lost 1 base, with 19 bases between them. The length of the CDR3 is 16 residues. The CDR3 reads CASTGPGVRGNTEAFF. CDR3 DNA: TGTGCCAGCACCGGGCCAGGGGTTAGGGGGAACACTGAAGCTTTCTTT.

About this clonotype itself: A read error may explain this, as a much larger clone is one base away. As the CDR3 is not closed by the conserved phenylalanine or tryptophan, this likely results from a read error. The CDR3 region has the DNA TGCAGCGTTGGCAGGGCGAACACCGGGGAGCTGTTTTCT. It is translated as CSVGRANTGELFS. The V call is TRBV29-1, the J call TRBJ2-2, with D possibly TRBD1 on 5 matching bases. Germline-derived CDR1 and CDR2 are SQVTM and ANQGSEA. Trimming shortened V by 4 bases and J by 0 bases, and 6 bases separated the two germline ends. The CDR3 loop spans 13 amino acids.

This clonotype was recorded many times. The chain recombines TRBV19 with TRBJ1-1; no reliable D call. Germline V CDR1 and CDR2: LNHDA, SQIVND (reference sequence). CDR3 size: 13 residues. V lost 4 bases and J lost 0, with 6 bases in between. For the CDR3, the DNA is TGTGCCAGTAGTACCCCGATGAACACTGAAGCTTTCTTT. This codes for CASSTPMNTEAFF.

The chain couples TRBV30 to TRBJ2-3; D possibly corresponds to TRBD2 (7 bases). Trimming pared 0 bases from V and 3 bases from J, leaving 16 bases between. There are 16 residues in the CDR3. Germline V gene lookup returns CDR1 GTSNPN and CDR2 SVGIG (reference sequence). CDR3 coding DNA: TGTGCCTGGAGTGTAAGAACGGGGGGCAGGACAGATACGCAGTATTTT. It yields the protein CAWSVRTGGRTDTQYF.

The gene calls are TRBV15 and TRBJ2-5; D is perhaps TRBD2 (6 bases). The V end lost 0 bases, the J end lost 5 bases, and 10 bases lay between the germline ends. Looked up from germline, CDR1 is LNHNV and CDR2 is YYDKDF (reference sequence). This CDR3 has 14 residues. DNA for the CDR3: TGTGCCACCAGCAGAGATGCGGGGAAGGAGACCCAGTACTTC. This translates into CATSRDAGKETQYF.

The table lists this clonotype with many counts. The chain uses TRBV20-1 and TRBJ2-5; D not resolved. The CDR3 has 15 amino acids. Looked up from germline, CDR1 is DFQATT and CDR2 is SNEGSKA (reference sequence). Trimming left V 2 bases short and J 1 base short, with 14 bases between. The CDR3 here is CSARSIGQSQETQYF. The CDR3 DNA sequence: TGCAGTGCTAGAAGCATAGGCCAGAGCCAAGAGACCCAGTACTTC.

This clonotype was picked up a small number of times. This chain joins TRBV20-1 and TRBJ2-5; the D gene could be TRBD1 or TRBD2 (5 bases each). The V gene lost 6 bases and the J gene lost 5 bases, with 13 bases spanning the gap. The germline gives CDR1 DFQATT, CDR2 SNEGSKA (reference sequence). The CDR3 extends over 12 amino acids. CDR3 coding DNA: TGCAGTGCGCGAGGGGATCGGGAGACCCAGTACTTC. Translation: CSARGDRETQYF.

This clonotype was recorded many times. The J gene is TRBJ1-2, the V gene TRBV6-5, with D possibly matching TRBD1 (5 bases). This CDR3 is 12 amino acids long. CDR1 and CDR2 (germline): MNHEY, SVGAGI. Trimming cost V 6 bases and J 5 bases, with 10 bases left between them. The CDR3 DNA reads as TGTGCCAGCAGGACAGAGGGGTATGGCTACACCTTC. It yields the protein CASRTEGYGYTF.

The rearrangement links TRBV5-6 to TRBJ1-1, with unresolved D. The CDR3 totals 16 residues. In germline, CDR1 is SGHDT, CDR2 YYEEEE. V was clipped by 3 bases and J by 3 bases, with 18 bases between them. CDR3 DNA sequence: TGTGCCAGCAGCTCCCTCCCGCGGCTGATTGACACTGAAGCTTTCTTT. Residues: CASSSLPRLIDTEAFF.

This clonotype was detected ten times or more. This chain connects TRBV7-8 to TRBJ1-1, with unresolved D. The V end was cut by 3 bases, the J end by 7 bases, with 12 bases between. This CDR3 spans 13 amino acids. The germline V gene has CDR1 SGHVS and CDR2 FQNEAQ. CDR3 nucleotides: TGTGCCAGCAGCTTTGGGCAGCTTATTGAAGCTTTCTTT. This translates into CASSFGQLIEAFF.

Many counts were recorded for this clonotype. This sequence joins TRBV5-1 and TRBJ1-2, with TRBD1 as a possible D gene (5 bases). The germline gives CDR1 SGHRS, CDR2 YFSETQ. The length of the CDR3 is 14 residues. V was shortened by 4 bases and J by 4 bases, with 14 bases between the two germline ends. CDR3 residues: CASSESGTSYGYTF. DNA of the CDR3: TGCGCCAGCAGCGAGTCCGGGACGAGCTATGGCTACACCTTC.

The V gene is TRBV11-2, the J gene TRBJ2-5; 11 bases agree with TRBD2. The germline gives CDR1 SGHAT, CDR2 FQNNGV. V lost 3 bases and J lost 6; bases outside the gene matches: 9. CDR3 length equals 16 residues. CDR3 nucleotide sequence: TGTGCCAGCAGCTTTACATTAGCGGGAGGGCCACAGACCCAGTACTTC. It codes for CASSFTLAGGPQTQYF.

The V call is TRBV6-1, the J call TRBJ1-6, with 8 bases matching TRBD1. CDR1 and CDR2 (germline): MNHNS, SASEGT. Trimming cost V 5 bases and J 2 bases; bases outside gene matches: 2. The CDR3 is 15 residues long. CDR3 DNA sequence: TGTGCCAGCAGTCAGGGGGCCCCCTATAATTCACCCCTCCACTTT. It specifies CASSQGAPYNSPLHF.